Listed below are T cell receptor beta chains from one sample, sequenced in a study of shared clonotypes between healthy human individuals. Generated by immunoSEQ multiplex PCR, the TCRdb table keeps only in-frame clones and is missing some. This repertoire shows nearly 1,000,000 clones, over 60% found once; its top ten account for roughly 1.5%. Sequences were obtained from memory CD4+ T cells sorted from blood. These receptors all come from a man between 18 and 35 years old in good health. CDR3s include the opening cysteine and the closing phenylalanine or tryptophan. A D gene is named only where the DNA matches it firmly. Where a row states a size, it is once, few, many or the class of an expanded clone; other rows omit it.

len	abundance	v_gene	j_gene	d_gene	CDR3nt	CDR3aa
15	.	TRBV9	TRBJ2-5	TRBD2	TGTGCCAGCAGCACGGGACTAGCGGGAGGAGAGACCCAGTACTTC	CASSTGLAGGETQYF
12	few	TRBV7-9	TRBJ1-1	.	TGTGCCAGCAGCTTGGCACGCTATGAAGCTTTCTTT	CASSLARYEAFF
14	.	TRBV28	TRBJ1-2	.	TGTGCCAGCAGTTTAATCGGACAACCGTTAGGCTACACCTTC	CASSLIGQPLGYTF
17	.	TRBV7-5	TRBJ2-3	.	TGTGCCAGAAGCTTCCGGGATCTTGTGCTAGGCAGCGATACGCAGTATTTT	CARSFRDLVLGSDTQYF
15	.	TRBV5-1	TRBJ2-3	TRBD1	TGCGCCAGCAGCGTGGGACAGGGTGGTTCAGATACGCAGTATTTT	CASSVGQGGSDTQYF
14	.	TRBV10-3	TRBJ1-1	TRBD1	TGTGCCAGCGCGTCGGGACAGGGGGCCACTGAAGCTTTCTTT	CASASGQGATEAFF
13	few	TRBV11-2	TRBJ2-7	.	TGTGCCAGCAGCTTAGGTTCCCTATACGAGCAGTACTTC	CASSLGSLYEQYF
14	.	TRBV5-1	TRBJ1-1	.	TGCGCCAGCAGCCCGCGACAGGTCAACACTGAAGCTTTCTTT	CASSPRQVNTEAFF
15	many	TRBV6-1	TRBJ2-3	.	TGTGCCAGCAGTGAATCTACACCAAGCACAGATACGCAGTATTTT	CASSESTPSTDTQYF
12	.	TRBV11-2	TRBJ2-1	.	TGTGCCAGCAGCTTAGATGGAGGGTACGAGTTCTTC	CASSLDGGYEFF
16	.	TRBV5-4	TRBJ2-2	TRBD2	TGTGCCAGCAGCTCTAGCGGACGGACGAACACCGGGGAGCTGTTTTTT	CASSSSGRTNTGELFF
13	once	TRBV7-3	TRBJ2-3	.	TGTGCCAGCAGCTTGGCTCGCACAGATACGCAGTATTTT	CASSLARTDTQYF
15	.	TRBV27	TRBJ2-7	TRBD1	TGTGCCAGCAGTCTGCGACAGGGGCCGATTGACGAGCAGTACTTC	CASSLRQGPIDEQYF
16	.	TRBV5-6	TRBJ2-5	TRBD2	TGTGCCAGCAGCCCGCCCGGGACTATATTCCAAGAGACCCAGTACTTC	CASSPPGTIFQETQYF
11	.	TRBV20-1	TRBJ2-5	.	TGCAGTGCTGGGCACCGGGAGACCCAGTACTTC	CSAGHRETQYF
16	.	TRBV5-1	TRBJ2-1	.	TGCGCCAGCAGCTCAGAGCGGGTACGCTCCTACAATGAGCAGTTCTTC	CASSSERVRSYNEQFF
14	.	TRBV10-3	TRBJ2-4	.	TGTGCCATCAGTGTAGACATTCACAAAAACATTCAGTACTTC	CAISVDIHKNIQYF
15	few	TRBV7-2	TRBJ2-5	TRBD1	TGTGCCAGCAGCTTCTTTAGGGGGCAGGGGGAGACCCAGTACTTC	CASSFFRGQGETQYF
16	.	TRBV5-3	TRBJ2-2	TRBD2	TGTGCCAGAAGCTCCGTAGCGGGAGAGGGCACCGGGGAGCTGTTTTTT	CARSSVAGEGTGELFF
14	.	TRBV5-4	TRBJ2-1	.	TGTGCCAGCAGCGACGGGACTCTATACAATGAGCAGTTCTTC	CASSDGTLYNEQFF
14	.	TRBV4-3	TRBJ2-1	TRBD1	TGCGCCAGCAGCCAAGGACAGGGATTAGGTGAGCAGTTCTTC	CASSQGQGLGEQFF
12	.	TRBV30	TRBJ1-5	.	TGTGCCTGGAGTGCCCAGGGGAGGCCCCAGCATTTT	CAWSAQGRPQHF
15	.	TRBV7-6	TRBJ2-1	.	TGTGCCAGCAGCTTAGGGACGGATCGGTACAATGAGCAGTTCTTC	CASSLGTDRYNEQFF
14	.	TRBV5-6	TRBJ1-2	TRBD1	TGTGCCAGCAGCACGGGACAGGGGGCCTATGGCTACACCTTC	CASSTGQGAYGYTF
14	.	TRBV7-8	TRBJ2-5	TRBD2	TGTGCCAGCAGCCCGGGGACTAGCGGGAGTCCCCAGTACTTC	CASSPGTSGSPQYF
13	.	TRBV7-6	TRBJ1-5	.	TGTGCCAGCAGCCCCGGCGAGTTTCAGCCCCAGCATTTT	CASSPGEFQPQHF
13	medium-sized	TRBV29-1	TRBJ1-1	TRBD1	TGCAGCGTTGTTAGGGACAGGAACACTGAAGCTTTCTTT	CSVVRDRNTEAFF
14	.	TRBV14	TRBJ1-2	.	TGTGCCAGCAGCCAAGATAACAGGGCTGGAGGCTACACCTTC	CASSQDNRAGGYTF
13	.	TRBV30	TRBJ1-2	.	TGTGCCTGGAGTCCCGGGACGGCGAAAGGAAACACCTTC	CAWSPGTAKGNTF
16	.	TRBV18	TRBJ2-3	TRBD2	TGTGCCAGCTCACCTCTCGCGGGAGGGAGCACAGATACGCAGTATTTT	CASSPLAGGSTDTQYF
15	.	TRBV27	TRBJ1-2	.	TGTGCCAGCAGCCCACAGGGAGGGGGTAACTATGGCTACACCTTC	CASSPQGGGNYGYTF
16	few	TRBV18	TRBJ2-1	.	TGTGCCAGCTCCTACGCGCCTACCAGCTCCTACAATGAGCAGTTCTTC	CASSYAPTSSYNEQFF
16	few	TRBV7-2	TRBJ2-7	TRBD2	TGTGCCAGCAGCTTACTAGCGGGAGGGCCTTTGTACGAGCAGTACTTC	CASSLLAGGPLYEQYF
14	.	TRBV6-5	TRBJ2-5	.	TGTGCCAGCAGTTACTCGATGTGGGTGGAGACCCAGTACTTC	CASSYSMWVETQYF
12	.	TRBV2	TRBJ2-5	.	TGTGCCAGCAATTATGGGGGAAAGACCCAGTACTTC	CASNYGGKTQYF
14	.	TRBV7-8	TRBJ2-6	.	TGTGCCAGCAGCTTAGGTGTCCCTAAGAACGTCCTGACTTTC	CASSLGVPKNVLTF
13	.	TRBV19	TRBJ1-6	.	TGTGCCAGTAGTCAGGGGACACAATCACCCCTCCACTTT	CASSQGTQSPLHF
15	.	TRBV6-1	TRBJ2-1	TRBD2	TGTGCCAGCCGGTCGGGGGGGCAAAGAGTGAATGAGCAGTTCTTC	CASRSGGQRVNEQFF
14	.	TRBV10-3	TRBJ1-1	.	TGTGCCATCAGTGAGGGGCAGGGTGACACTGAAGCTTTCTTT	CAISEGQGDTEAFF
19	few	TRBV5-1	TRBJ2-5	TRBD2	TGCGCCAGCAGCCCCAGGGAGGCTAGCGGGACGAAATTCCAAGAGACCCAGTACTTC	CASSPREASGTKFQETQYF
14	.	TRBV14	TRBJ2-2	TRBD2	TGTGCCAGCAGCCCCCCCGGGAGGTACGGGGAGCTGTTTTTT	CASSPPGRYGELFF
13	.	TRBV28	TRBJ1-5	.	TGTGCCAGCAGTTTGTGGGGCAATCAGCCCCAGCATTTT	CASSLWGNQPQHF
14	few	TRBV25-1	TRBJ2-5	.	TGTGCCAGCAGTGTCCGGGGCAGGTCAGCGACCCAGTACTTC	CASSVRGRSATQYF
14	few	TRBV10-3	TRBJ2-3	.	TGTGCCATCACCCCTAGCAGGAGCACAGATACGCAGTATTTT	CAITPSRSTDTQYF
13	.	TRBV5-6	TRBJ1-2	TRBD1	TGTGCCAGCAGCACGGGACAGAACTATGGCTACACCTTC	CASSTGQNYGYTF
15	.	TRBV9	TRBJ2-1	.	TGTGCCAGCAGCGCCCAGCCGAACTCCTACAATGAGCAGTTCTTC	CASSAQPNSYNEQFF
15	.	TRBV18	TRBJ2-3	.	TGTGCCAGCTCACCACCGGGACTGAGCACAGATACGCAGTATTTT	CASSPPGLSTDTQYF
15	.	TRBV18	TRBJ2-5	.	TGTGCCAGCTCACCAGGGCAGGTCGTCCAAGAGACCCAGTACTTC	CASSPGQVVQETQYF
15	.	TRBV5-5	TRBJ2-7	TRBD2	TGTGCCAGCAGCCTGACGGCGGGAGGGCCCTACGAGCAGTACTTC	CASSLTAGGPYEQYF
15	many	TRBV7-2	TRBJ2-7	TRBD2	TGTGCCAGCAGCTTAGGGCTAGCGGGAGGTAGGGAGCAGTACTTC	CASSLGLAGGREQYF
15	.	TRBV19	TRBJ1-4	.	TGTGCCAGTAGTATACCCGGGCCAACTAATGAAAAACTGTTTTTT	CASSIPGPTNEKLFF
15	.	TRBV19	TRBJ1-5	.	TGTGCCAGTAGTATTGGGGCCCCCAGTAATCAGCCCCAGCATTTT	CASSIGAPSNQPQHF